This TCR beta chain was recorded in a study of human T cells and chemical hapten exposure (dated by TCRdb to the early 2020s). At the level of the whole study: For sensitization, 2% DPC in acetone was applied to a 2 cm by 2 cm area of upper inner arm skin. Weekly therapeutic DPC doses were additionally applied to the scalp of patients throughout the roughly 25-week study period. Patch tests used Finn chambers with 0.01% DPC on the upper back, scored after 6 days by International Contact Dermatitis Research Group standards. Most of the patients in the cohort were female, and the cohort covered alopecia areata with under or over 50% scalp involvement, alopecia totalis and alopecia universalis. Libraries were pooled for sequencing, and variation in per-sample TCR yields was attributed mainly to small differences in library volumes within the pool. This study followed changes in the peripheral blood TCR repertoire in vivo during primary and secondary sensitization of alopecia patients to the hapten diphenylcyclopropenone (DPC). Blood was sampled from patients pre-sensitization (week 0) and at 2, 6 and about 24 weeks after DPC sensitization. Approximately 28 alopecia patients gave blood for TCR sequencing at one to four time points (pre-sensitization, 2, 6 and 24 weeks). Overall study results and their limits: Repeated subsampling changed both the strength of the expansion versus patch-test correlation and the threshold at which that correlation became significant. Expanded TCRs formed significantly more large CDR3 similarity clusters than pre-sensitization or healthy control sets, consistent with antigen-driven responses. All patients had alopecia, a presumed autoimmune disease, so their immune response might differ from that of healthy individuals. The number of PT1 expanded TCRs positively correlated with patch test score, significant at thresholds 8, 16 and 32 but not 4. The number of TCRs above 1 in 1000 frequency did not change with DPC sensitization; there was no evidence of global repertoire structure alterations.

The CDR1 and CDR2 encoded by the germline V gene (reference sequence) are DFQATT and SNEGSKA. The CDR3 contains 15 residues, cysteine and phenylalanine counted. Only CDR3 DNA remains: 45 bases, in frame from the first base. V loses 5 bases of germline sequence and J loses 3 bases, and the interval between the two ends is 19 bases. This clonotype was counted between two and nine times. The antigen it binds to is not known. No base-level quality is on record; no much larger clone is a single base apart. The library relied on RACE. The reads were generated on a NextSeq 500. During library preparation, unique molecular identifiers were attached to individual cDNA molecules so that TCRs could be counted quantitatively and reproducibly. Each blood RNA sample was used to sequence both TCR alpha and TCR beta chains. Per the authors' processing: The median number of TCRs per sample was approximately 93,000, ranging from 23,224 to 690,600. V, J and CDR3 annotation of the TCR reads was carried out using the Decombinator software suite. To make PS versus PT1 abundance plots, every sample was subsampled to the same number of TCRs (28,000). Expanded TCRs were defined as absent before sensitization and observed at least eight times at the 2-week time point. Using fastp trimming at Q25 and MiXCR clonotype assembly, TCRdb reanalyzed the public sequencing data and kept in-frame beta chains. All rows with the same CDR3 protein become a single entry with the most common DNA and genes. V and J calls and clone size were set by TCRdb, not the authors. Counted in this sample were some 400,000 distinct CDR3 sequences; roughly 4.8% of them appeared once. Under 3% of the sample comes from the top ten.

The label giving this sample's time point can be read as: patch test 1, 2 weeks after DPC sensitization. Taken with the paper, the label for treatment or condition translates to: therapeutic diphenylcyclopropenone sensitization with weekly scalp DPC. At every patch-test visit, the blood draw took place before the patch test was put on. Eligible patients were aged 18 to 70, diagnosed with alopecia, deemed suitable for DPC therapy, and excluded if pregnant. Total RNA was isolated from unfractionated whole blood collected in Tempus Blood RNA tubes. The starting material was whole blood, obtained in connection with sensitization to the hapten diphenylcyclopropenone (DPC). The clonotype comes from a woman aged 45-59 years with alopecia areata. Some clones in this sample may be carry-over from other donors' samples. The chain was built from TRBV20-1 and TRBJ1-1; a weak D assignment points to TRBD1 (6 bases agree). The DNA sequence is TGCAGTGCTCTCGGTGGGGGGGGCTTGGACACTGAAGCTTTCTTT. It encodes CSALGGGGLDTEAFF.